The source of this T cell receptor (beta chain) is a study of identifying expanded T cells in peripheral blood. Study observations and caveats: Across healthy donors, higher total template counts meant significantly greater two-week count variance.

A word on this clone: Its specificity is not known.

CDR1 is LGHNA and CDR2 is YSLEER in the germline V gene. The V and J ends lost 0 bases and 7 bases respectively, with 12 bases between them. This CDR3 contains 14 residues. Only in-frame clones appear in the TCRdb table, and some are missing; sequencing was by immunoSEQ multiplex PCR. This sample yields about 90,000 clones, of which approximately 83% are seen a single time; roughly 5.9% belongs to the top ten. The sample consisted of blood. The receptor's source is a person between 18 and 70 years old in good health. The chain couples TRBV4-3 to TRBJ1-2; D not resolved. Written as DNA, the CDR3 is TGCGCCAGCAGCCAAGACAGTTCTGCGCGTGGCTACACCTTC. As protein: CASSQDSSARGYTF.